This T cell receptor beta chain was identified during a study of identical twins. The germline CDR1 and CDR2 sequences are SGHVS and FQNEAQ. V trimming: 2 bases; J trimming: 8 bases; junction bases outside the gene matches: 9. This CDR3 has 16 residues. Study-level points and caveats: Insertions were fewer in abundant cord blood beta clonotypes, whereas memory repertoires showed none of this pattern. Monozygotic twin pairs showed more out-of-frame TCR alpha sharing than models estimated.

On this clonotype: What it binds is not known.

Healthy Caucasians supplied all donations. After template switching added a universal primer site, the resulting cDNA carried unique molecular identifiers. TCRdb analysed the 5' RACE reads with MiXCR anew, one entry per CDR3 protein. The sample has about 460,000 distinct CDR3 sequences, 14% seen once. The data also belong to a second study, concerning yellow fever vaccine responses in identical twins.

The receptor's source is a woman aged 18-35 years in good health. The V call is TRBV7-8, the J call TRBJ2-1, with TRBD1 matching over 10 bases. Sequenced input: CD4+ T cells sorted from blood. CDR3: CASSLNRDRGKYEQFF. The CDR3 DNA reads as TGTGCCAGCAGCTTAAACCGGGACAGGGGAAAGTATGAGCAGTTCTTC. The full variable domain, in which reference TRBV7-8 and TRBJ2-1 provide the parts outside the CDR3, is GAGVSQSPRYKVAKRGQDVALRCDPISGHVSLFWYQQALGQGPEFLTYFQNEAQLDKSGLPSDRFFAERPEGSVSTLKIQRTQQEDSAVYLCASSLNRDRGKYEQFFGPGTRLTVL.